The rows below give T cell receptor beta chains drawn from one sample of a study of control samples from healthy donors and cancer patients. Method: immunoSEQ multiplex PCR; TCRdb's copy keeps in-frame clones and lacks some. The table shows under 200,000 clones, with about 94% occurring only once. Sequenced material: blood. These receptors all stem from a woman in her 30s in good health. Both conserved end residues are part of each CDR3. D genes are given only for firm matches. A clone size is listed for some rows: how often the clone was seen (once, few, many), or a class if it is expanded.

cdr3_aa cdr3_nt j_call clone_size d_call v_call cdr3_length
CASSWLALESGRGGETQYF TGCGCCAGCAGCTGGCTGGCATTGGAAAGCGGGAGAGGCGGAGAGACCCAGTACTTC TRBJ2-5 . TRBD2 TRBV5-1 19
CASTDRGSEQYF TGTGCCAGCACCGACCGGGGCTCCGAGCAGTACTTC TRBJ2-7 few . TRBV2 12
CASSSPGTSGLRGTDTQYF TGTGCCAGCAGCTCTCCCGGGACTAGCGGCCTCAGGGGAACAGATACGCAGTATTTT TRBJ2-3 . TRBD2 TRBV7-8 19
CASSPNTQNSDNEQFF TGTGCCAGCAGCCCAAACACGCAAAACTCCGACAATGAGCAGTTCTTC TRBJ2-1 . . TRBV7-3 16
CASRPGQGLTEAFF TGTGCCAGCAGGCCGGGACAGGGGCTCACTGAAGCTTTCTTT TRBJ1-1 . TRBD1 TRBV6-6 14
CASSPHERLNEQYF TGTGCCAGCAGCCCCCATGAGCGTCTAAACGAGCAGTACTTC TRBJ2-7 . . TRBV9 14
CAIRTGQGTNEKLFF TGTGCCATCAGGACAGGACAGGGAACCAATGAAAAACTGTTTTTT TRBJ1-4 . TRBD1 TRBV10-3 15
CASSFDRSINSPLHF TGTGCCAGCAGTTTCGACAGAAGTATCAATTCACCCCTCCACTTT TRBJ1-6 . . TRBV27 15
CASSLTASGSGYTGELFF TGTGCCAGCAGCTTAACGGCTAGCGGGAGTGGGTACACCGGGGAGCTGTTTTTT TRBJ2-2 . TRBD2 TRBV7-3 18
CATSRDQGLAKNIQYF TGTGCCACCAGCAGAGATCAGGGTTTAGCCAAAAACATTCAGTACTTC TRBJ2-4 . . TRBV15 16
CASSSPSGMADTQYF TGTGCCAGCAGCTCTCCTAGCGGGATGGCAGATACGCAGTATTTT TRBJ2-3 . TRBD2 TRBV11-2 15